The entry that follows covers one TCR beta chain sequence. Its antigen is not known. The data belong to a study of vaccination effects on CD4 cells after COVID-19. The overall study: Samples were taken post-vaccine, and their median timing was 72 days after the second dose. The study, taken as a whole, reports: Late in the post-vaccination period, infection-induced and vaccine-induced clones underwent marked clonal contraction.

Assay used: immunoSEQ multiplex PCR; TCRdb lists only in-frame clones, some missing. The repertoire holds about 57,000 clones, about 81% seen once, with approximately 4.5% in the top ten. CDR3 length equals 15 residues. Trimming pared 4 bases from V and 4 bases from J, leaving 14 bases between. The V gene's germline CDR1 is SNHLY and CDR2 FYNNEI. Scientists isolated CD4+ T cells after an approximately 11-day culture period ended. Two-dose BNT162b2 or mRNA-1273 vaccination was given to participants. Source: CD4+ T cells from PBMCs cultured without peptide, taken after COVID-19 vaccination. The V and J genes are TRBV2 and TRBJ2-1; tentative D call: TRBD2 (5 bases). The sequence was obtained from a human donor who received a COVID-19 vaccine. The CDR3 DNA reads TGTGCCAGCAGTGTGTCCAGCGGCAGTTACAATGAGCAGTTCTTC. Amino acid sequence: CASSVSSGSYNEQFF.